These 32 T cell receptor beta chains were all obtained from the same sample, sequenced in a study of neurological immune-mediated disorders. A single record per CDR3 protein comes from TCRdb applying MiXCR to the 5' RACE reads. The sample has fewer than 50,000 distinct CDR3 sequences; roughly 11% are singletons. Time point reported: technical triplicate 1. The sequenced material came from PBMCs. Receptor source: a man aged 55 to 70 with HTLV-1-associated myelopathy (HAM/TSP).

At least ten counts were recorded for this clonotype. V and J are TRBV12-3 or TRBV12-4 and TRBJ1-3; D not certain. V lost 4 bases, J lost 2 bases, and 9 bases lay in between. CDR3 length equals 14 residues. The CDR3 loop reads CASSYRLTGNTIYF. The CDR3 nucleotides are TGTGCCAGCAGTTATAGGCTGACTGGAAACACCATATATTTT.

At least ten counts were recorded for this clonotype. The CDR3: CASSPGTGRWLMDTEAFF. CDR3 sequence (DNA): TGCGCCAGCAGCCCCGGGACAGGGAGATGGTTAATGGACACTGAAGCTTTCTTT. The chain employs TRBV5-1 and TRBJ1-1; 9 bases map to TRBD1. This CDR3 contains 18 residues. J was trimmed by 3 bases and V by 4 bases; bases with no gene match: 16. Germline V lookup: CDR1 SGHRS, CDR2 YFSETQ. Filled out from reference TRBV5-1 and TRBJ1-1, the complete variable domain reads KAGVTQTPRYLIKTRGQQVTLSCSPISGHRSVSWYQQTPGQGLQFLFEYFSETQRNKGNFPGRFSGRQFSNSRSEMNVSTLELGDSALYLCASSPGTGRWLMDTEAFFGQGTRLTVV.

In this sample, this clonotype turned up many times. This chain joins TRBV12-3 or TRBV12-4 and TRBJ2-1, with 10 bases lining up with TRBD2. This CDR3 has 15 residues. Unmatched junction bases numbered 9, after V lost 4 bases and J lost 9 bases. CDR3 nucleotide sequence: TGTGCCAGCAGTTCAATGGCTAGCGGGAGTGGTGAGCAGTTCTTC. Amino acid sequence: CASSSMASGSGEQFF.

This clonotype has ten or more counts. The rearrangement links TRBV7-2 to TRBJ1-2; D call uncertain. CDR3 size: 14 residues. Germline loops: CDR1 SGHTA, CDR2 FQGNSA. V was pared by 1 base and J by 4 bases, with 10 bases between. The CDR3 DNA follows: TGTGCCAGCAGCTTAGTCCCCAGAGCCTATGGCTACACCTTC. As protein: CASSLVPRAYGYTF.

This clonotype showed up many times. V gene TRBV5-1 combines with J gene TRBJ2-1; maybe TRBD1 (6 bases). The V end lost 4 bases, the J end lost 6 bases, and 20 bases lay between the germline ends. In germline, CDR1 is SGHRS, CDR2 YFSETQ. The CDR3 has 16 amino acids. The DNA of the CDR3 is TGCGCCAGCAGCCCCACGACCGGGACAAATGCCAATGAGCAGTTCTTC. The encoded protein is CASSPTTGTNANEQFF.

The table lists this clonotype with many counts. The rearrangement joins TRBV5-6 to TRBJ2-2; 10 nucleotides line up with TRBD1. Per the germline V gene, CDR1 is SGHDT and CDR2 is YYEEEE. V lost 4 bases to trimming and J lost 4 bases; unmatched junction nucleotides: 7. CDR3 length: 16 residues. Here the CDR3 DNA reads TGTGCCAGCAGCGGCAGACAGGGGGCGATCACCGGGGAGCTGTTTTTT. Translated, it gives CASSGRQGAITGELFF.

This clonotype has ten or more counts. The CDR3 bases are TGTGCCAGCAGCTTAACCTTACAAGCGGGAGGGTACAATGAGCAGTTCTTC. Translation: CASSLTLQAGGYNEQFF. This chain joins TRBV7-2 and TRBJ2-1; 10 nucleotides align to TRBD2. The CDR3 covers 17 residues. V was pared by 2 bases and J by 4 bases, with 8 bases of the junction left unmatched. CDR1 and CDR2 (germline): SGHTA, FQGNSA. Supplemented by reference TRBV7-2 and TRBJ2-1, the full variable domain reads GAGVSQSPSNKVTEKGKDVELRCDPISGHTALYWYRQSLGQGLEFLIYFQGNSAPDKSGLPSDRFSAERTGGSVSTLTIQRTQQEDSAVYLCASSLTLQAGGYNEQFFGPGTRLTVL.

V usage is TRBV15 and J usage is TRBJ2-7; D might be TRBD1 or TRBD2, each matching 6 bases. CDR3 length: 14 residues. The V end lost 7 bases, the J end lost 3 bases, and 16 bases lay between the germline ends. CDR1 and CDR2 (germline): LNHNV, YYDKDF (reference sequence). CDR3 sequence: CATMRGAPHYEQYF. CDR3 sequence (DNA): TGTGCCACCATGAGGGGGGCCCCCCACTACGAGCAGTACTTC.

This clonotype has a count of ten or more. The chain joins TRBV5-1 to TRBJ2-2; TRBD2 matches 9 bases. J lost 1 base, V lost 5 bases, and 9 bases had no gene match. The CDR3 contains 17 residues. CDR1 is SGHRS and CDR2 is YFSETQ in the germline V gene. CDR3 bases: TGCGCCAGCAGTCCCAAGCTACTAGCGGGGAACACCGGGGAGCTGTTTTTT. Amino acids: CASSPKLLAGNTGELFF.

At least ten counts were recorded for this clonotype. The chain carries TRBV11-2 and TRBJ2-1, with 16 positions matching TRBD2. CDR3 length: 18 residues. The germline V gene encodes CDR1 SGHAT and CDR2 FQNNGV. J lost 4 bases, V lost 5 bases, and 8 bases had no gene match. CDR3 DNA: TGTGCCAGCAGCCTCGGGACTAGCGGGAGGGCTAGGTACAATGAGCAGTTCTTC. As protein: CASSLGTSGRARYNEQFF.

In this sample, this clonotype turned up many times. The chain combines TRBV27 with TRBJ2-6, with D uncertain. Germline V gene data show CDR1 as MNHEY and CDR2 as SMNVEV (reference sequence). This CDR3 comprises 15 residues. Trimming left V 10 bases short and J 0 bases short, with 13 bases between. CDR3 residues: CATFTPGSGANVLTF. The CDR3, as DNA: TGTGCCACCTTTACCCCCGGCTCTGGGGCCAACGTCCTGACTTTC.

This clonotype was seen ten or more times. CDR3 sequence: CASSGGQAWVSTDTQYF. The CDR3, as DNA: TGTGCCAGCAGTGGGGGACAGGCCTGGGTTAGCACAGATACGCAGTATTTT. The gene calls are TRBV6-1 and TRBJ2-3; 8 positions match TRBD1. The CDR3 loop spans 17 amino acids. In germline, CDR1 is MNHNS, CDR2 SASEGT. V trimming: 4 bases; J trimming: 0 bases; junction bases outside the gene matches: 9.

This clonotype was seen repeatedly, ten times or more. The V gene is TRBV20-1, the J gene TRBJ2-7; either TRBD1 or TRBD2 may supply D (5 bases each). Germline CDR1 is DFQATT and CDR2 is SNEGSKA (reference sequence). Trimming cost V 3 bases and J 1 base, with 10 bases left between them. The CDR3 is 13 amino acids. CDR3 in amino acids: CSASRESSYEQYF. Here the CDR3 DNA reads TGCAGTGCTAGCAGGGAGTCATCCTACGAGCAGTACTTC.

Concerning this clonotype itself: A read error may explain this, as a much larger clone is one base away. The chain combines TRBV27 with TRBJ2-1; 11 bases are a match to TRBD2. CDR3 length: 17 residues. Germline V gene data show CDR1 as MNHEY and CDR2 as SMNVEV (reference sequence). The CDR3 spells CASSPGSGRASYNVQFF. The CDR3 nucleotides are TGTGCCAGCAGTCCCGGTAGCGGGAGGGCCTCTTACAATGTGCAGTTCTTC.

The CDR3 region is CATSLWGAGSPLHF. Written as DNA, the CDR3 is TGTGCTACCTCGCTATGGGGAGCGGGTTCACCCCTCCACTTT. The chain is built from TRBV12-5 and TRBJ1-6; unclear D gene. Trimming removed 10 bases from V and 9 bases from J, with 19 bases in between. The CDR3 totals 14 residues. Per the germline V gene, CDR1 is LGHNT and CDR2 is FRNRAP.

This clonotype was counted ten times or more. The CDR3 region is CSAEQENGYTF. The CDR3 DNA reads as TGCAGCGCCGAACAGGAGAATGGCTACACCTTC. The chain carries TRBV29-1 and TRBJ1-2; TRBD1 is a possible D gene (5 bases). Trimming left V 7 bases short and J 6 bases short, with 12 bases between. CDR1 and CDR2 (germline): SQVTM, ANQGSEA. This CDR3 contains 11 residues.

Ten or more counts support this clonotype. The CDR3 loop reads CASSQTMGDTQYF. For the CDR3, the DNA is TGTGCCAGCAGCCAAACGATGGGAGATACGCAGTATTTT. The chain couples TRBV5-6 to TRBJ2-3; D is unclear. The germline gives CDR1 SGHDT, CDR2 YYEEEE. CDR3 length: 13 residues. Trimming removed 4 bases at V and 5 bases at J, with 11 bases between.

In this sample, this clonotype turned up many times. V gene TRBV20-1 combines with J gene TRBJ2-3; 12 nucleotides match TRBD2. CDR3 size: 14 residues. V was pared by 5 bases and J by 2 bases, with 2 bases of the junction left unmatched. From germline, CDR1 is DFQATT and CDR2 SNEGSKA (reference sequence). The CDR3 loop reads CSAWTSGNTDTQYF. As DNA, the CDR3 is TGCAGTGCTTGGACTAGCGGGAACACAGATACGCAGTATTTT.

This clonotype was observed at least ten times. V is TRBV20-1 and J is TRBJ2-3; 10 nucleotides agree with TRBD2. The V segment lost 6 bases and the J segment 4 bases; nucleotides outside the gene matches: 4. The germline gives CDR1 DFQATT, CDR2 SNEGSKA (reference sequence). The CDR3 runs 13 residues. The CDR3: CSALLAGADTQYF. The CDR3 DNA sequence: TGCAGTGCACTTCTAGCGGGAGCAGATACGCAGTATTTT.

Notes on this clonotype: The junction differs from germline at one of its ends, possibly a read error. V usage is TRBV7-2 and J usage is TRBJ2-3; TRBD2 might be the D (6 bases). Germline V gene data show CDR1 as SGHTA and CDR2 as FQGNSA. The CDR3 is 16 amino acids. For the CDR3, the DNA is TGTGCCAGCAGCTTAGTCGGGGGTGGCGGCACATATACACAGTATTTT. It yields the protein CASSLVGGGGTYTQYF.

This clonotype was observed at least ten times. The genes are TRBV24-1 and TRBJ2-1; 7 nucleotides agree with TRBD1. With V trimmed by 4 bases and J by 5 bases, 13 bases remained unmatched. Germline V gives CDR1 KGHDR, CDR2 SFDVKD. CDR3 length equals 17 residues. CDR3 DNA: TGTGCCACCAGTGAGGGAGACCGGGACAGATTTAACAATGAGCAGTTCTTC. This gives the protein CATSEGDRDRFNNEQFF.

This clonotype was found many times. The CDR3: CASGRGETQYF. In DNA form, the CDR3 reads TGTGCCAGCGGCAGGGGGGAGACCCAGTACTTC. The genes are TRBV28 and TRBJ2-5; 7 bases are a match to TRBD1. Losses at the gene ends were 8 bases for V and 5 bases for J; bases not matched to a gene: 2. This CDR3 is built from 11 residues. Germline-derived CDR1 and CDR2 are MDHEN and SYDVKM.

Many counts were recorded for this clonotype. This rearrangement joins TRBV10-3 to TRBJ1-2; 9 bases map to TRBD1. The CDR3 spans 13 residues. Germline V gene sequence: CDR1 ENHRY, CDR2 SYGVKD. Losses at the gene ends were 9 bases for V and 6 bases for J; bases not matched to a gene: 8. DNA of the CDR3: TGTGCCATTTCCGGGACAGGGTGGGATGGCTACACCTTC. Protein product: CAISGTGWDGYTF.

This clonotype was counted many times. V usage is TRBV27 and J usage is TRBJ2-4, with TRBD2 matching 8 bases. The CDR3 sequence is 15 residues long. The V gene's germline CDR1 is MNHEY and CDR2 SMNVEV (reference sequence). The V segment lost 4 bases and the J segment 5 bases; nucleotides outside the gene matches: 7. Written as DNA, the CDR3 is TGTGCCAGCAGTTCCCTATCAGCGGGGGAAAACATTCAGTACTTC. Residues: CASSSLSAGENIQYF.

This clonotype was picked up many times. The V and J genes are TRBV5-1 and TRBJ2-3; 7 bases match TRBD2. This CDR3 is built from 14 residues. Germline V CDR1 and CDR2: SGHRS, YFSETQ. J was trimmed by 4 bases and V by 3 bases; bases with no gene match: 5. CDR3 bases: TGCGCCAGCAGCTGGGCGGGAGTCCCAGATACGCAGTATTTT. It yields the protein CASSWAGVPDTQYF.

Points on this clonotype: At one of its ends the junction is not consistent with the germline gene, which may arise from a read error. The chain carries TRBV12-3 or TRBV12-4 and TRBJ1-3; D gene ambiguous. This CDR3 spans 13 amino acids. The CDR3 bases are TGTGCCAGCAGCCTTCGGGTAGGAAACACCGTATATTTT. This encodes CASSLRVGNTVYF.

In this sample, this clonotype turned up many times. The J gene is TRBJ1-1, the V gene TRBV10-3; no firm D call. Trimming took off 4 bases at V and 2 bases at J, with 8 bases between the two ends. Germline-derived CDR1 and CDR2 are ENHRY and SYGVKD. The CDR3 extends over 13 amino acids. The CDR3 sequence is CAISGDGNTEAFF. The CDR3 DNA reads as TGTGCCATCAGTGGGGATGGAAACACTGAAGCTTTCTTT.

This clonotype was detected ten times or more. J is TRBJ1-3 and V is TRBV5-1, with D uncertain. V gave up 4 bases and J gave up 9 bases, with 14 bases separating them. CDR1 is SGHRS and CDR2 is YFSETQ in the germline V gene. This CDR3 is built from 13 residues. CDR3: CASSTGSGVTIYF. DNA for the CDR3: TGCGCCAGCAGCACGGGATCCGGGGTCACCATATATTTT. Using reference TRBV5-1 and TRBJ1-3 for the parts outside the CDR3, the full variable domain is KAGVTQTPRYLIKTRGQQVTLSCSPISGHRSVSWYQQTPGQGLQFLFEYFSETQRNKGNFPGRFSGRQFSNSRSEMNVSTLELGDSALYLCASSTGSGVTIYFGEGSWLTVV.

There are many counts of this clonotype. The chain uses TRBV12-3 or TRBV12-4 and TRBJ2-3, with D unclear. The CDR3 loop spans 12 amino acids. The germline V and J ends were trimmed by 5 bases and 2 bases, with 5 bases remaining between them. CDR3 in amino acids: CASSIITDTQYF. As DNA, the CDR3 is TGTGCCAGCAGTATAATCACAGATACGCAGTATTTT.

This clonotype has a count of ten or more. The chain joins TRBV7-9 to TRBJ1-1; TRBD1 might be the D (5 bases). This CDR3 region has 14 residues. Germline CDR1 reads SEHNR; CDR2 reads FQNEAQ (reference sequence). The V end lost 5 bases, the J end lost 1 base, and 11 bases lay between the germline ends. CDR3 amino acids: CASSLDGGNTEAFF. CDR3 bases: TGTGCCAGCAGCCTAGACGGGGGGAACACTGAAGCTTTCTTT.

In this sample, this clonotype turned up many times. The rearrangement uses TRBV7-8 and TRBJ2-5; TRBD2 agrees at 7 bases. Per germline, CDR1 SGHVS and CDR2 FQNEAQ. V shed 5 bases and J 1 base; nucleotides not matched to a gene: 1. CDR3 length: 13 residues. This chain's CDR3 is CASSPGGQETQYF. In nucleotides, the CDR3 is TGTGCCAGCAGCCCGGGGGGCCAAGAGACCCAGTACTTC.

This clonotype appeared many times. One end of the junction is discordant with germline, which a read error may explain. The chain carries TRBV20-1 and TRBJ2-1; 14 bases map to TRBD2. The CDR3 runs to 15 residues. Germline-derived CDR1 and CDR2 are DFQATT and SNEGSKA (reference sequence). The CDR3 nucleotides are TGCATTGCTGGGACTAGCGGGAGTGCCTACAATGAGCAGTTCTTC. The encoded protein is CIAGTSGSAYNEQFF.